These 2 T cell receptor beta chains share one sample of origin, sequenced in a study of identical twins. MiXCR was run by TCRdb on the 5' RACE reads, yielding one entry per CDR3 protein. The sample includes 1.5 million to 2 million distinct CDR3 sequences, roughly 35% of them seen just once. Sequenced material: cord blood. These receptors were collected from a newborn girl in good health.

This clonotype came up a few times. The CDR3 nucleotides read TGTGCCAGCAGTTTATGGACTAGCGGGAGGGCCTTCTCTGGGGCCAACGTCCTGACTTTC. The encoded protein is CASSLWTSGRAFSGANVLTF. The chain joins TRBV28 to TRBJ2-6; 14 nucleotides line up with TRBD2. V lost 0 bases to trimming and J lost 0 bases; unmatched junction nucleotides: 4. The length of the CDR3 is 20 residues. The germline gives CDR1 MDHEN, CDR2 SYDVKM.

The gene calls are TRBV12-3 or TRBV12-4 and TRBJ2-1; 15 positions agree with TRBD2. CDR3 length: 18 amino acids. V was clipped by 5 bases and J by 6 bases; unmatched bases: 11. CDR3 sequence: CASSPGTSGRSPCNEQFF. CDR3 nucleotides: TGTGCCAGCAGTCCGGGGACTAGCGGGAGGAGTCCCTGCAATGAGCAGTTCTTC.